The clone carrying this T cell receptor beta chain was picked up a small number of times. A single record per CDR3 protein comes from TCRdb applying MiXCR to the 5' RACE reads. Among 500,000 to 650,000 distinct CDR3 sequences listed, less than 9% were seen once. V was cut by 0 bases and J by 3 bases, with 11 bases left in between. This CDR3 contains 15 residues. Germline V gives CDR1 MGHRA, CDR2 YSYEKL. These data belong to a study of identical twins. A further study also used this sample, focusing on yellow fever vaccine responses in identical twins.

The V and J genes are TRBV4-1 and TRBJ1-1; D gene unclear. The receptor's source is a woman in her late teens or twenties in good health. The sequencing sample was made of PBMCs. The CDR3 DNA reads as TGCGCCAGCAGCCAAGAGGGCCTGGTGTACACTGAAGCTTTCTTT. It is translated as CASSQEGLVYTEAFF.